This is a list of T cell receptor beta chains from one sample in a study of Ad26.COV2.S vaccination and SARS-CoV-2 variants. Generated by immunoSEQ multiplex PCR, the TCRdb table keeps only in-frame clones and is missing some. The sample holds fewer than 400,000 clones, about 88% seen once. The specimen was peripheral blood, collected in a trial of Ad26.COV2.S vaccine versus placebo. The receptor source for this set is a person aged 18-60 years who received the Ad26.COV2.S COVID-19 vaccine or a placebo. Both conserved end residues are trimmed from each CDR3. The D gene is left open where the match is weak.

j_call | v_call | d_call | cdr3_aa
TRBJ2-5 | TRBV25-1 | TRBD1 | ASSPYRGQWETQY
TRBJ2-4 | TRBV28 | TRBD1 | ASSLTGTGEFNIQY
TRBJ2-6 | TRBV6-4 | . | ASSDNSGANVLT
TRBJ2-7 | TRBV5-3 | TRBD2 | ARSYSPGLGGYEQY
TRBJ1-1 | TRBV7-9 | . | AGVLQENTEAF
TRBJ1-5 | TRBV6-1 | . | ASSEGTGQPQH
TRBJ2-3 | TRBV2 | TRBD2 | ASSAPSSGMTDTQY
TRBJ2-2 | TRBV5-1 | . | ASSLVSRVGTGELF
TRBJ2-3 | TRBV4-1 | TRBD2 | ASSQRGLAGVTDTQY
TRBJ2-2 | TRBV10-3 | TRBD2 | AISESSGSTGELF
TRBJ2-1 | TRBV6-6 | TRBD2 | ASSRSSGRANEQF
TRBJ2-3 | TRBV28 | . | ASSNPGLSTDTQY
TRBJ2-7 | TRBV3-1/TRBV3-2 | . | ASSQDGTPGYEQY
TRBJ1-4 | TRBV11-2 | . | ASSLKVVGEKLF
TRBJ2-1 | TRBV28 | . | ASTQGWAYNEQF
TRBJ2-3 | TRBV4-1 | TRBD2 | ASSQDGTGPSGNTDTQY
TRBJ2-1 | TRBV23-1 | TRBD2 | ASTHGLAGGYEQF
TRBJ2-3 | TRBV9 | . | ASSVGGSTDTQY
TRBJ1-5 | TRBV11-3 | . | ASSLRPQH
TRBJ2-2 | TRBV9 | TRBD1 | ASSQDISGTGTTGELF
TRBJ2-4 | TRBV28 | TRBD2 | ASSFIWASGSLAKNIQY
TRBJ2-7 | TRBV6-5 | . | ASSAAGNEQY
TRBJ1-1 | TRBV3-1/TRBV3-2 | . | ASTLFGQTNTEAF
TRBJ2-7 | TRBV5-6 | . | ASSLATAYEQY
TRBJ2-7 | TRBV29-1 | TRBD1 | SVGGQKGEQY
TRBJ2-1 | TRBV2 | TRBD2 | ASSVNTSGRTSSYNEQF
TRBJ2-1 | TRBV4-2 | TRBD2 | ASSQGAGGPYNEQF
TRBJ1-5 | TRBV4-3 | . | ASSQFGDQPQH
TRBJ2-3 | TRBV3-1/TRBV3-2 | . | ASSQDGRLADTQY